This T cell receptor beta chain was identified in a study of cytomegalovirus exposure and HLA in healthy donors. Study overall: Of 300 to 450 genotyped donors, more than 70% clustered with self-reported Caucasian donors. Points from the study as a whole: Reportedly, a later analysis found an Asian-associated ancestry cluster had fewer N-insertions than the approximately 670-donor mean. Clonal expansion, a later analysis showed, was greater in HLA-associated TCR beta chains than in equally common others.

The study sampled nominally healthy donors, though unrecorded immune exposures were likely. Regarding this clone: Its antigen is not known.

Germline lookup yields CDR1 SGHVS and CDR2 FNYEAQ. Trimming removed 1 base from V and 5 bases from J, with 8 bases in between. The length of the CDR3 is 13 residues. The PCR employed 60 Vbeta primers together with 13 Jbeta primers. Profiled with immunoSEQ multiplex PCR; TCRdb holds only in-frame clones, not every one. The sample shows some 150,000 clones, and about 2.3% sits with its ten largest clones. The sequence derives from a woman aged 18-29 years in good health and CMV-seronegative. Material: PBMCs. V gene TRBV7-6 combines with J gene TRBJ2-5; D is undetermined. In nucleotides, the CDR3 is TGTGCCAGCAGCTTAGGCGGTACGGAGACCCAGTACTTC. Protein product: CASSLGGTETQYF.